This T cell receptor beta chain derives from a study of T cell responses to AZD1222 COVID-19 vaccine. Sequencing was performed with immunoSEQ multiplex PCR; in TCRdb, only in-frame clones are kept and a portion is missing. The table lists about 91,000 clones, 80% to 95% of them singletons, with 2.5% to 3.5% in the top ten. Germline CDR1 is KGHDR and CDR2 is SFDVKD. Trimming left V 0 bases short and J 1 base short, with 7 bases between. This CDR3 has 15 residues. The specimen comprised peripheral blood, sampled 28 days after the second AZD1222 dose. J is TRBJ2-3 and V is TRBV24-1; D is perhaps TRBD1 (5 bases). This receptor was identified in an adult who received the AZD1222 COVID-19 vaccine. CDR3: CATSDLQGGTDTQYF. For the CDR3, the DNA is TGTGCCACCAGTGATTTGCAAGGGGGCACAGATACGCAGTATTTT.